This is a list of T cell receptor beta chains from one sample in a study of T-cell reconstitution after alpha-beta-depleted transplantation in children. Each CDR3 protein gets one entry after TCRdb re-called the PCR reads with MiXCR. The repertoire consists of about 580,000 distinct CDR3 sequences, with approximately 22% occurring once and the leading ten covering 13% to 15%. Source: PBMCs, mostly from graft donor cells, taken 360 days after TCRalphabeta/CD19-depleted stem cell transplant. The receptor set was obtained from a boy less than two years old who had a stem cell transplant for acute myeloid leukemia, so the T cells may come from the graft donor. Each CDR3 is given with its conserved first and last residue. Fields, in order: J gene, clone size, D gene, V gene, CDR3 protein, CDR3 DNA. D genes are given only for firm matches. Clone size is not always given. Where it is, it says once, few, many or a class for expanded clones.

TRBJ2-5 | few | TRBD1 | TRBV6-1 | CASSELPQGAEETQYF | TGTGCCAGCAGTGAATTACCGCAGGGGGCTGAAGAGACCCAGTACTTC
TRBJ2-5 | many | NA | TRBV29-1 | CSVEGRHSVQETQYF | TGCAGCGTTGAGGGGAGGCATAGCGTACAAGAGACCCAGTACTTC
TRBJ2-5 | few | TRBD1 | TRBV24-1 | CATSGSTGTGGLETQYF | TGTGCCACCAGTGGCTCAACCGGGACAGGGGGCTTAGAGACCCAGTACTTC
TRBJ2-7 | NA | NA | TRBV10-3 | CAISGPPTGSYEQYF | TGTGCCATCAGCGGACCCCCCACAGGATCCTACGAGCAGTACTTC
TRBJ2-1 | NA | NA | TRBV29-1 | CSGRSSYNEQFF | TGCAGCGGGCGGAGCTCCTACAATGAGCAGTTCTTC
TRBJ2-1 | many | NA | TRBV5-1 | CASRNPPYNEQFF | TGCGCCTCAAGGAACCCCCCCTACAATGAGCAGTTCTTC
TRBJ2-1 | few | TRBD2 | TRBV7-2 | CASSPSGGVLNEQFF | TGTGCCAGCAGCCCAAGCGGGGGAGTCCTTAATGAGCAGTTCTTC
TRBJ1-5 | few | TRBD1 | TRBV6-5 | CASSYRTGNQPQHF | TGTGCCAGCAGTTACCGGACAGGGAACCAGCCCCAGCATTTT
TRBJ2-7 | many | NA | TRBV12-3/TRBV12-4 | CASSRDSRGEQYF | TGTGCCAGCAGTCGGGACTCCCGGGGCGAGCAGTACTTC
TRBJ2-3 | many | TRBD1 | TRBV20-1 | CSAPRDRGHSTDTQYF | TGCAGTGCCCCCAGGGACAGGGGACATAGCACAGATACGCAGTATTTT
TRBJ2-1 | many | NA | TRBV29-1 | CSVAWGSNEQFF | TGCAGCGTTGCCTGGGGGTCCAATGAGCAGTTCTTC
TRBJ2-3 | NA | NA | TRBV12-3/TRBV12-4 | CASRRTQDTQYF | TGTGCCAGCAGACGGACTCAAGATACGCAGTATTTT
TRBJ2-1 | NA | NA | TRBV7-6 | CASSNYRVNNEQFF | TGTGCCAGCAGCAACTACAGGGTAAACAATGAGCAGTTCTTC
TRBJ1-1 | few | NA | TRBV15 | CATSRSGSGNTEAFF | TGTGCCACCAGCAGGTCAGGGTCAGGGAACACTGAAGCTTTCTTT
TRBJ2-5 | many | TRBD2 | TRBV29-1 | CSVDRDYSGETQYF | TGCAGCGTTGACAGGGACTATTCAGGCGAGACCCAGTACTTC
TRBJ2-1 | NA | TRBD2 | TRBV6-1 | CASSTRGGTYNEQFF | TGTGCCAGCAGTACCCGGGGGGGGACCTACAATGAGCAGTTCTTC
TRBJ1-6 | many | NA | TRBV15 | CATSRGFSNNSPLHF | TGTGCCACCAGCAGAGGGTTCAGCAATAATTCACCCCTCCACTTT